The T cell receptor (beta chain) under discussion was sequenced for a study of T cells in Graves' hyperthyroidism and ophthalmopathy. TCR beta CDR3 regions were amplified from RNA. In the first-round RT-PCR of the TCR CDR3, the HTBI primer set was used. TCRdb re-derived calls from the multiplex PCR reads in MiXCR, one entry per CDR3 protein. The repertoire has around 610,000 distinct CDR3 sequences, approximately 15% of them found once; the top ten carry roughly 4.5%. Only a few counts were recorded for this clonotype. Its antigen is not identified. The CDR3 is 13 amino acids. Trimming took 0 bases from V and 5 from J, leaving 8 bases between them. The V gene's germline CDR1 is SGDLS and CDR2 YYNGEE. Study observations and caveats: Blood held most thyroid clonotypes expanded above 0.001 frequency.

Reasons for excluding patients were uncontrolled infection, other autoimmune disease, pregnancy or lactation. PBMCs were obtained from approximately 9.2 ml fresh peripheral blood. The chain uses TRBV9 and TRBJ1-2; D is unresolved. The sequence derives from a woman aged 40 to 50 with Graves' ophthalmopathy. The specimen was blood. The CDR3 region is CASSVGVWYGYTF. The CDR3 coding sequence is TGTGCCAGCAGCGTAGGGGTATGGTATGGCTACACCTTC.